This T cell receptor (beta chain) was recorded in a study of blood T cells in healthy people across ages. PBMCs were isolated at a quantity of at least 6 million per sample. At least 5.5 micrograms of total RNA were extracted per sample. This CDR3 region has 15 residues. Through a sample-barcoded 5' primer and a J-beta primer mix, a second PCR was run for roughly 6 to 11 cycles. TCRdb re-called the 5' RACE reads through MiXCR, storing one row per CDR3 protein. The data contain about 1,600,000 distinct CDR3 sequences, about 43% of them singletons. The receptor was isolated from a woman in her late teens or twenties in good health. The gene calls are TRBV21-1 and TRBJ2-7. TRBV21-1 is a recognized pseudogene. The specimen sequenced was blood. The CDR3 DNA is TGTGCCAGCAGCAAGAGGCCAGACTCGACCTACGAGCAGTACTTC. Encoded protein: CASSKRPDSTYEQYF.